This T cell receptor beta chain was obtained from a study of CD8 T cells in Susac syndrome. Overall study context: Intravenous immunoglobulin alone or corticosteroids were being given to patients with Susac syndrome at blood draw, unless they were therapy-naive.

This CDR3 spans 14 amino acids. V gave up 8 bases and J gave up 3 bases; unmatched junction bases: 7. CDR1 and CDR2 (germline): SGDLS, YYNGEE. With random hexamers, reverse transcription was performed on 0.5 to 1 ug of RNA. TCRdb re-called the immunoSEQ multiplex PCR reads with MiXCR, one entry per CDR3 protein. The repertoire holds under 150,000 distinct CDR3 sequences, with about 94% as singletons. FACS enriched CD8+ TEMRA cells, while bulk CD8+ and CD4+ were negatively isolated. The V gene is TRBV9, the J gene TRBJ2-3, with 9 bases lining up with TRBD2. This receptor was obtained from a human donor with Susac syndrome. The sequenced sample was CD4+ T cells from PBMCs. For the CDR3, the DNA is TGTGCCAGTCGTAGACTAGCGGAGACAGATACGCAGTATTTT. Protein product: CASRRLAETDTQYF. The full variable domain, rest sourced from reference TRBV9 and TRBJ2-3, is DSGVTQTPKHLITATGQRVTLRCSPRSGDLSVYWYQQSLDQGLQFLIQYYNGEERAKGNILERFSAQQFPDLHSELNLSSLELGDSALYFCASRRLAETDTQYFGPGTRLTVL.